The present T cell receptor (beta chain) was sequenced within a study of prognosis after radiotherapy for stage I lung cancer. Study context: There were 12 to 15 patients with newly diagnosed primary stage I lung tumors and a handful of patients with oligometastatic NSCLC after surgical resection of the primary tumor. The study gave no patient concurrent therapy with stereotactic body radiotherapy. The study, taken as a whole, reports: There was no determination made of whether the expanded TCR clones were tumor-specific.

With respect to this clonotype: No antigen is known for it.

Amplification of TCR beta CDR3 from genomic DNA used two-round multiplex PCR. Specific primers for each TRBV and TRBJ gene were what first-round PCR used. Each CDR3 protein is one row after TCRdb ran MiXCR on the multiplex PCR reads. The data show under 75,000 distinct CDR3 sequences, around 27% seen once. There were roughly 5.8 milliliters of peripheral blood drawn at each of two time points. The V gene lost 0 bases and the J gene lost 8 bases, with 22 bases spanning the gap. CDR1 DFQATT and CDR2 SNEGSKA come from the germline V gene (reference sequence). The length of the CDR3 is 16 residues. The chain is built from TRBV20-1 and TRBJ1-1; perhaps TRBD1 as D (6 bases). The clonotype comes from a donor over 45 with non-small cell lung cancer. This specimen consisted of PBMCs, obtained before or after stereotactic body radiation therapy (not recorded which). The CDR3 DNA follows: TGCAGTGCTAGAGATCCCGGGGGGGGCACGACCTCGGAAGCTTTCTTT. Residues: CSARDPGGGTTSEAFF.